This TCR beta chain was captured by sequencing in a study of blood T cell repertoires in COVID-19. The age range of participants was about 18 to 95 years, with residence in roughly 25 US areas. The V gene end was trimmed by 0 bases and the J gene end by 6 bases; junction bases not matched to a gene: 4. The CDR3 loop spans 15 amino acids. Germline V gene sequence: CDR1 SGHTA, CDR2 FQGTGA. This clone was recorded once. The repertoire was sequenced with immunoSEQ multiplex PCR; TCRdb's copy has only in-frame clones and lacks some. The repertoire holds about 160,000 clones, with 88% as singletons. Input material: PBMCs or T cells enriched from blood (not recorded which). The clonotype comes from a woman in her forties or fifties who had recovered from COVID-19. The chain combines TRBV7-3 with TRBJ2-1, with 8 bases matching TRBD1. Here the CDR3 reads CASSLTQGAGNEQFF. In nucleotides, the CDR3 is TGTGCCAGCAGCTTAACTCAGGGGGCTGGCAATGAGCAGTTCTTC.